Described below is a single T cell receptor beta chain sequence and its context. The CDR3 contains 10 residues. The V end lost 3 bases, the J end lost 4 bases, and 3 bases lay between the germline ends. Per germline, CDR1 DFQATT and CDR2 SNEGSKA (reference sequence). This sample is part of a study of blood T cell repertoires in COVID-19. Study as a whole: Acute and convalescent COVID-19 samples came from the United States, Italy and Spain. T cells, B-cell-depleted T cells, or PBMCs provided the cDNA or gDNA that served as material.

In the original workflow: Amplified reference gene primers provided the basis for estimating nucleated cell counts. Profiling relied on immunoSEQ multiplex PCR, and the TCRdb table lists in-frame clones only, not all of them. D and trimming come from the DNA, and the V and J calls and clone size come from that table. The sample has around 47,000 clones; just under 70% are singletons. The source is a man aged 80 or over with acute or convalescent COVID-19. Sequenced: peripheral blood. The genes are TRBV20-1 and TRBJ2-5; unclear D gene. The CDR3 sequence: CSASLETQYF. The CDR3 DNA is TGCAGTGCTAGCTTAGAGACCCAGTACTTC.